The T cell receptor (beta chain) under discussion was sequenced for a study of T cell changes during pregnancy in multiple sclerosis. The CDR3 consists of 12 residues. CDR1 is SEHNR, CDR2 FQNEAQ, per germline (reference sequence). J gave up 9 bases and V 10 bases, and 8 bases lay outside the gene matches. The table came from immunoSEQ multiplex PCR; TCRdb's copy has only in-frame clones and leaves some out. The data contain some 55,000 clones, approximately 91% of them singletons. This clone has a handful of counts. This clonotype was sampled from a female donor in good health, enrolled as a control in a pregnancy study. This rearrangement joins TRBV7-9 to TRBJ1-1, with 10 positions matching TRBD1. The sample in question was peripheral blood, obtained after pregnancy. CDR3 sequence reads: CATLDRGRQAFF. In DNA form, the CDR3 reads TGTGCCACTCTCGACAGGGGGCGGCAAGCTTTCTTT.